Sequencing of this TCR beta chain was carried out in a study of blood T cells in healthy people across ages. This clonotype has at least ten counts. CDR1 and CDR2 from the germline V gene are MNHEY and SVGEGT. The V end lost 5 bases, the J end lost 0 bases, and 10 bases lay between the germline ends. The CDR3 runs 15 residues. For the second PCR, which ran for 7 to 11 cycles, a sample-barcoded 5' primer and a J-beta primer mix were used. Using its own MiXCR run on the 5' RACE reads, TCRdb lists one record per CDR3 protein. The sample contains just under 750,000 distinct CDR3 sequences, 20% to 25% of which appear only once.

This clonotype was sampled from a man aged 65-85 years in good health. The chain employs TRBV6-2 or TRBV6-3 and TRBJ1-4; D is unclear. Sequencing was done on a sample of blood. The chain's CDR3 is CASSNPDATNEKLFF. The DNA of the CDR3 is TGTGCCAGCAGTAATCCAGATGCAACTAATGAAAAACTGTTTTTT.